This T cell receptor (beta chain) was sequenced in a study of STAT5B mutations in CD4+ large granular lymphocyte leukemia. In this sample, this clone is medium-sized. The antigen is unknown. Between the trimmed V and J ends, which lost 4 bases and 10 bases, there was a span of 16 bases. CDR3 length equals 13 residues. Germline lookup yields CDR1 SGHDN and CDR2 FVKESK. The survey-level immunoSEQ assay was used. The table came from immunoSEQ multiplex PCR; TCRdb's copy has only in-frame clones and leaves some out. Altogether 35,000 to 40,000 clones are present, approximately 85% being singletons, with the ten largest covering 1% to 1.5%. The study's findings and limits: 25% of private leukemic clonotypes occurred rarely in other patients' non-leukemic repertoires.

This chain links TRBV14 with TRBJ1-1, with D perhaps TRBD1 (6 bases). The specimen sequenced was CD4+ T cells from blood buffy coats. The receptor was isolated from a human donor in good health. DNA for the CDR3: TGTGCCAGCAGCCTCATCGGAGGGGGGGTAGCTTTCTTT. Translated: CASSLIGGGVAFF.